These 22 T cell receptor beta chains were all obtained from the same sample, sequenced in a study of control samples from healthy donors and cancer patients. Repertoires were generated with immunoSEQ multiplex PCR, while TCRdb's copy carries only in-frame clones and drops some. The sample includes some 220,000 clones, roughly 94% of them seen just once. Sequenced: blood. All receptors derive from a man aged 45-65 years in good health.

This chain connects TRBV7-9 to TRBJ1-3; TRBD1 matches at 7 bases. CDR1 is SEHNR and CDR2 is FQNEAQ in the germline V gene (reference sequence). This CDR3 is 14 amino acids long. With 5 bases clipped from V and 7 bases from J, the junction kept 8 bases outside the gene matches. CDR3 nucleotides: TGTGCCAGCAGCCTCGGGGACAGAGGGAACACCATATATTTT. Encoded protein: CASSLGDRGNTIYF.

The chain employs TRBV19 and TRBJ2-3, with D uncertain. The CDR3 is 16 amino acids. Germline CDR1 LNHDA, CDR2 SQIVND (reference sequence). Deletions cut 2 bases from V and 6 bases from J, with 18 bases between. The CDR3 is CASSIKASRLRDTQYF. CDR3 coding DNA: TGTGCCAGTAGTATAAAGGCTTCCAGGCTAAGGGATACGCAGTATTTT.

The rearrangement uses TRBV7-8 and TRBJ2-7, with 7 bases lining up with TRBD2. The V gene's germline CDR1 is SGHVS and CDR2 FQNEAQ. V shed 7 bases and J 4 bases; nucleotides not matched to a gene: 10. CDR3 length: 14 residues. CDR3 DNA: TGTGCCAGCACCCGGGGGACTACCCAATACGAGCAGTACGTC. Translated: CASTRGTTQYEQYV.

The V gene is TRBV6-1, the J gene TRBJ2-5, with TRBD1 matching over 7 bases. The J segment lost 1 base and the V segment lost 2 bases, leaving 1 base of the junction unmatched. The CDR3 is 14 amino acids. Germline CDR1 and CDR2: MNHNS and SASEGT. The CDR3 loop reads CASSEPGGQETQYF. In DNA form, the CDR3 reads TGTGCCAGCAGTGAACCAGGGGGCCAAGAGACCCAGTACTTC.

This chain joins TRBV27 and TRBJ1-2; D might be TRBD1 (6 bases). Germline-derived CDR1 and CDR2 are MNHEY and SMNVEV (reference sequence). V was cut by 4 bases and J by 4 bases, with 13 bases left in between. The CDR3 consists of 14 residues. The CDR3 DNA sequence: TGTGCCAGCAGTTCCTCGACAGGATTCTATGGCTACACCTTC. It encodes CASSSSTGFYGYTF.

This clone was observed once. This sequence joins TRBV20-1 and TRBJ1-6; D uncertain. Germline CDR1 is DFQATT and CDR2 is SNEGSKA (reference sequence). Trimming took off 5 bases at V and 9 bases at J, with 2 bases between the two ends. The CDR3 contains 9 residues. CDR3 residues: CSAGSPLHF. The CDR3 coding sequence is TGCAGTGCTGGTTCACCCCTCCACTTT.

CDR3 DNA: TGTGCCACCAGTGAGGGCGGGTGGCCGGAGGAGACCCAGTACTTC. As protein: CATSEGGWPEETQYF. The rearrangement joins TRBV24-1 to TRBJ2-5; D might be TRBD2 (5 bases). From germline, CDR1 is KGHDR and CDR2 SFDVKD. CDR3 size: 15 residues. V was trimmed by 4 bases and J by 5 bases, leaving 16 bases between them.

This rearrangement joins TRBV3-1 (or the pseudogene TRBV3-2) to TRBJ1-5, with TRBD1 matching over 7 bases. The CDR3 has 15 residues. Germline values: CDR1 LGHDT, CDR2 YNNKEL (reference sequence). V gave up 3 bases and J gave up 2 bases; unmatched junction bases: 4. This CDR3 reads CASSQQGGGNQPQHF. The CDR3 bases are TGTGCCAGCAGCCAGCAGGGGGGTGGCAATCAGCCCCAGCATTTT.

The CDR3 is CASSTAGKNTEAFF. The CDR3 nucleotides are TGTGCCAGCTCAACGGCCGGGAAGAACACTGAAGCTTTCTTT. This chain uses TRBV18 with TRBJ1-1; unclear D gene. The CDR3 runs 14 residues. Looked up from germline, CDR1 is KGHSH and CDR2 is LQKENI. With 5 bases removed from V and 1 base from J, the gap between germline ends came to 11 bases. The variable domain in full, completed from reference TRBV18 and TRBJ1-1, reads NAGVMQNPRHLVRRRGQEARLRCSPMKGHSHVYWYRQLPEEGLKFMVYLQKENIIDESGMPKERFSAEFPKEGPSILRIQQVVRGDSAAYFCASSTAGKNTEAFFGQGTRLTVV.

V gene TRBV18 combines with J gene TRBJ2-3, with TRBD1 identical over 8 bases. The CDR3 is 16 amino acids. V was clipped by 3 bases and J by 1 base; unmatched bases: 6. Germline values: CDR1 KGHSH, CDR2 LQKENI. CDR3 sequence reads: CASSPPGTGRTDTQYF. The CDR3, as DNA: TGTGCCAGCTCACCCCCAGGGACAGGCCGCACAGATACGCAGTATTTT. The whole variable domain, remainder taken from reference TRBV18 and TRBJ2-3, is NAGVMQNPRHLVRRRGQEARLRCSPMKGHSHVYWYRQLPEEGLKFMVYLQKENIIDESGMPKERFSAEFPKEGPSILRIQQVVRGDSAAYFCASSPPGTGRTDTQYFGPGTRLTVL.

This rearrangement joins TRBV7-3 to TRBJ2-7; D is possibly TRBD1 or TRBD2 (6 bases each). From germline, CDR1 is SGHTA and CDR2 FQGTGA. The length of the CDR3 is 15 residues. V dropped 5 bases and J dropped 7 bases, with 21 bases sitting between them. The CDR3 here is CASSPLGGRAGEQYF. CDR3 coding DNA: TGTGCCAGCAGCCCACTAGGGGGGCGGGCGGGTGAGCAGTACTTC.

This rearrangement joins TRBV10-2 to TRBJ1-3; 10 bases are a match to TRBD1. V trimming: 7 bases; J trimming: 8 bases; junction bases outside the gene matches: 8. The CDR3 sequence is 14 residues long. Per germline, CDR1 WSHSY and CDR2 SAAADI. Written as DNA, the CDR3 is TGCGCCAGCATCTCGACAGGGGGCTCGGACACCATATATTTT. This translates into CASISTGGSDTIYF.

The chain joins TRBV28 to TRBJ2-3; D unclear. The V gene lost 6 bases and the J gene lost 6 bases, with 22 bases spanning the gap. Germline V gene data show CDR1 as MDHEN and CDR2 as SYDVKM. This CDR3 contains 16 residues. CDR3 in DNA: TGTGCCAGCAGAAACGGTGGGGAAAGGGCCCGCGATACGCAGTATTTT. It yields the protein CASRNGGERARDTQYF.

The CDR3 nucleotides read TGTGCCAGCAGCCAAGGAAATGGACAGTTTACCCACGAGCAGTACTTC. It codes for CASSQGNGQFTHEQYF. V is TRBV3-1 (or the pseudogene TRBV3-2) and J is TRBJ2-7; TRBD1 is a possible D gene (6 bases). V lost 1 base and J lost 5, with 18 bases in between. The CDR3 runs to 16 residues. The germline V gene has CDR1 LGHDT and CDR2 YNNKEL (reference sequence).

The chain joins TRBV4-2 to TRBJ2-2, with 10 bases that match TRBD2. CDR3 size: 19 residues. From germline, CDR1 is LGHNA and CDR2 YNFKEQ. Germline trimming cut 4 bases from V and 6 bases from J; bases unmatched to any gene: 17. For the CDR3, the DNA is TGTGCCAGCAGCCCCTCCGACCTAGCGGGGGTTGGAGGTTCCGGGGAGCTGTTTTTT. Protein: CASSPSDLAGVGGSGELFF.

The CDR3 coding sequence is TGTGCCAGTGCTCTCCCGGGACGCACAAGGACTAATGAAAAACTGTTTTTT. Translated, it gives CASALPGRTRTNEKLFF. The V and J genes are TRBV19 and TRBJ1-4; possibly TRBD1 for D (5 bases). Per the germline V gene, CDR1 is LNHDA and CDR2 is SQIVND (reference sequence). V lost 8 bases and J 2 bases, leaving 21 bases between the germline ends. This CDR3 has 17 residues.

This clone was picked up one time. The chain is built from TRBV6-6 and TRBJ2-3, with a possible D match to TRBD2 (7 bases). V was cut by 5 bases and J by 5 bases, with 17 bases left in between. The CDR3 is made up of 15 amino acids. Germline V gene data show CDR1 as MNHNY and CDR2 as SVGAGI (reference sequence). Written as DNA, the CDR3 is TGTGCCAGCAGTGGAGGAGGGGGGGGGAAAGATACGCAGTATTTT. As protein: CASSGGGGGKDTQYF.

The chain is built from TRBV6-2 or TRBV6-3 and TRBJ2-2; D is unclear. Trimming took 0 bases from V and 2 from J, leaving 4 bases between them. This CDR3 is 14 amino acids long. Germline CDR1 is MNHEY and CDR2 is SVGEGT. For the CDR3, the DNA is TGTGCCAGCAGTTACTCGTTCAACACCGGGGAGCTGTTTTTT. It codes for CASSYSFNTGELFF.

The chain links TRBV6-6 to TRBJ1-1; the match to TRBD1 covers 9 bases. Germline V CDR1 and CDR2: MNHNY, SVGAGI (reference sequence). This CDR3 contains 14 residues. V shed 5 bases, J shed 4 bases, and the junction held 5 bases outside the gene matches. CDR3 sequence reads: CASSAGQGPTEAFF. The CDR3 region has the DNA TGTGCCAGCAGTGCGGGACAGGGACCCACTGAAGCTTTCTTT.

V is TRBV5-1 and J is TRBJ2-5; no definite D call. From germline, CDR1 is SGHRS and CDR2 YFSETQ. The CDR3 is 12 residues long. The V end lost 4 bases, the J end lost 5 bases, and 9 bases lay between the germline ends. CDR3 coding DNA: TGCGCCAGCAGCAGGAACGAGGAGACCCAGTACTTC. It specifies CASSRNEETQYF.

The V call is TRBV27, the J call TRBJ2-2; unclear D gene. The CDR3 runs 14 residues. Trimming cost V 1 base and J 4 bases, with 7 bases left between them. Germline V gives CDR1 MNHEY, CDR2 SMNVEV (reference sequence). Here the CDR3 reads CASSLYAVTGELFF. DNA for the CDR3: TGTGCCAGCAGTTTATATGCAGTCACCGGGGAGCTGTTTTTT.

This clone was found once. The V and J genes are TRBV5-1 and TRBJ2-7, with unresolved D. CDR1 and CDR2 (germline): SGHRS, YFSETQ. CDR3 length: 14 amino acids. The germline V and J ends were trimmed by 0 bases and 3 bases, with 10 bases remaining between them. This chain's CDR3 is CASSLVRPDYEQYF. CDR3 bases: TGCGCCAGCAGCTTGGTTCGACCGGACTACGAGCAGTACTTC.